The sequence of this TCR beta chain was determined in a study of blood T cell repertoires in COVID-19. The length of the CDR3 is 13 residues. The ends were cut back, 3 bases at V and 5 bases at J, with 8 bases in the middle. Germline CDR1 is SGHAT and CDR2 is FQNNGV. Recruits, aged about 18 to 100 years, lived in approximately 26 US areas. Symptom resolution, clearance, or two negative PCRs marked the recovered donors of Cohort 3. TCRdb keeps only in-frame clones here, not all; method: immunoSEQ multiplex PCR. The repertoire holds roughly 190,000 clones, with approximately 85% as singletons. The clonotype comes from a middle-aged man who had recovered from COVID-19. The V and J genes are TRBV11-2 and TRBJ1-5, with D perhaps matching TRBD1 (5 bases). The sample taken for sequencing was PBMCs or T cells enriched from blood (not recorded which). CDR3 DNA sequence: TGTGCCAGCAGCTTTCTCAGGGATCAGCCCCAGCATTTT. Translation gives CASSFLRDQPQHF.